The rows below give T cell receptor beta chains drawn from one sample of a study of blood T cell repertoires in COVID-19. Generated by immunoSEQ multiplex PCR, the TCRdb table keeps only in-frame clones and is missing some. The sample has around 210,000 clones, roughly 90% seen once. Sequencing was carried out using peripheral blood. The source is a middle-aged man with COVID-19, enrolled during active disease. Both conserved end residues are part of each CDR3. Fields, in order: CDR3 length, J gene, V gene, D gene, clone size, CDR3 protein, CDR3 DNA. D genes are given only for firm matches. Only part of the rows carry a size: once, few, many, or a class if the clone is expanded.

>14|TRBJ2-5|TRBV18|TRBD1|NA
CASSPRQGEETQYF
TGTGCCAGCTCACCTCGACAGGGAGAAGAGACCCAGTACTTC
>16|TRBJ1-2|TRBV18|NA|NA
CASSLLQETSNYGYTF
TGTGCCAGCTCACTCCTACAGGAGACCTCTAACTATGGCTACACCTTC
>12|TRBJ1-1|TRBV3-1/TRBV3-2|NA|once
CASSQGQIEAFF
TGTGCCAGCAGCCAAGGTCAAATTGAAGCTTTCTTT
>14|TRBJ2-3|TRBV29-1|TRBD1|NA
CSTFRQGGTDTQYF
TGCAGCACATTCCGACAGGGGGGCACAGATACGCAGTATTTT
>16|TRBJ2-3|TRBV5-4|TRBD1|NA
CASSLVGQGSTDTQYF
TGTGCCAGCAGCTTGGTGGGACAGGGTAGCACAGATACGCAGTATTTT
>14|TRBJ1-1|TRBV7-2|TRBD1|NA
CASSAGTANTEAFF
TGTGCCAGCAGCGCCGGGACAGCCAACACTGAAGCTTTCTTT
>13|TRBJ2-7|TRBV9|NA|NA
CASSVNGFGEQYF
TGTGCCAGCAGCGTCAACGGTTTCGGCGAGCAGTACTTC
>19|TRBJ2-4|TRBV4-2|TRBD2|NA
CASSQKYPGTSGGKNIQYF
TGTGCCAGCAGCCAGAAATACCCCGGGACTAGCGGGGGGAAAAACATTCAGTACTTC
>18|TRBJ2-3|TRBV13|TRBD2|NA
CASSGGTSGGSSTDTQYF
TGTGCCAGCAGCGGAGGGACTAGCGGGGGGTCTAGCACAGATACGCAGTATTTT
>18|TRBJ2-2|TRBV5-1|TRBD1|NA
CASSLVGQGQGRSGELFF
TGCGCCAGCAGCTTGGTAGGCCAAGGACAGGGTAGATCCGGGGAGCTGTTTTTT
>16|TRBJ1-5|TRBV27|TRBD1|NA
CASSFSGQGVTQPQHF
TGTGCCAGCAGTTTTTCTGGACAGGGTGTTACGCAGCCCCAGCATTTT
>16|TRBJ1-4|TRBV5-6|TRBD1|once
CASSLPGKGALEKLFF
TGTGCCAGCAGCTTGCCCGGGAAGGGGGCCCTTGAAAAACTGTTTTTT
>17|TRBJ1-3|TRBV14|NA|NA
CASTKMGGFSSGNTIYF
TGTGCCAGCACCAAAATGGGGGGTTTTTCGTCCGGAAACACCATATATTTT
>13|TRBJ2-7|TRBV7-9|TRBD1|NA
CASSPGQSYEQYF
TGTGCCAGCAGCCCGGGACAGTCCTACGAGCAGTACTTC
>14|TRBJ2-2|TRBV11-2|NA|NA
CASSLRSGTGELFF
TGTGCCAGCAGCTTAAGGTCGGGCACCGGGGAGCTGTTTTTT
>13|TRBJ1-3|TRBV2|NA|NA
CATGLTAGNTIYF
TGTGCCACGGGACTTACAGCTGGAAACACCATATATTTT
>16|TRBJ2-7|TRBV3-1/TRBV3-2|TRBD1|NA
CASSPPATGNYYEQYF
TGTGCCAGCAGCCCCCCCGCGACAGGGAACTACTACGAGCAGTACTTC
>14|TRBJ2-5|TRBV10-3|NA|NA
CAISESVRQETQYF
TGTGCCATCAGTGAGTCCGTGCGCCAAGAGACCCAGTACTTC
>15|TRBJ2-7|TRBV19|NA|NA
CASSIEGRGSYEQYF
TGTGCCAGTAGTATAGAGGGCAGGGGATCCTACGAGCAGTACTTC
>15|TRBJ1-1|TRBV6-2/TRBV6-3|NA|NA
CASSYGQTMSTEAFF
TGTGCCAGCAGTTACGGGCAGACAATGAGCACTGAAGCTTTCTTT
>17|TRBJ1-1|TRBV19|NA|once
CASSIGHGGPVDTEAFF
TGTGCCAGTAGCATAGGCCACGGGGGTCCGGTAGACACTGAAGCTTTCTTT
>14|TRBJ1-2|TRBV5-1|TRBD1|NA
CASSLATGSYGYTF
TGCGCCAGCAGCTTGGCGACAGGGAGCTATGGCTACACCTTC
>16|TRBJ2-7|TRBV5-1|TRBD2|NA
CASSLARLAGVNEQYF
TGCGCCAGCAGCTTGGCCCGTCTAGCGGGGGTGAACGAGCAGTACTTC
>15|TRBJ2-3|TRBV11-2|NA|NA
CASTPVGGITDTQYF
TGTGCCAGCACCCCCGTTGGGGGGATCACAGATACGCAGTATTTT
>16|TRBJ2-5|TRBV19|TRBD2|NA
CASSTTGTSGQETQYF
TGTGCCAGTAGTACCACCGGGACTAGCGGCCAAGAGACCCAGTACTTC
>17|TRBJ2-5|TRBV4-2|TRBD2|NA
CASSQISASGGAETQYF
TGTGCCAGCAGCCAAATTTCGGCTAGCGGGGGGGCTGAGACCCAGTACTTC
>16|TRBJ2-1|TRBV14|TRBD2|NA
CASSQRRTSEYNEQFF
TGTGCCAGCAGCCAAAGGAGGACTAGCGAATACAATGAGCAGTTCTTC